These 18 T cell receptor beta chains were all obtained from the same sample, sequenced in a study of shared clonotypes between healthy human individuals. Libraries were prepared by immunoSEQ multiplex PCR; TCRdb keeps only in-frame clonotypes and omits some of them. The data show just over 2,000,000 clones, approximately 94% seen once. The naive CD8 fraction comprised CD45RO-negative cells positively selected for CCR7 and excluded terminally differentiated effector memory CD45RA+ cells. Input material: naive CD8+ T cells sorted from blood. These receptors were obtained from a man aged 18 to 35 in good health.

The chain recombines TRBV18 with TRBJ1-2; the D is unclear. The CDR3 has 15 residues. Trimming left V 3 bases short and J 5 bases short, with 16 bases between. CDR1 and CDR2 (germline): KGHSH, LQKENI. CDR3 region: CASSPISQESYGYTF. DNA for the CDR3: TGTGCCAGCTCACCCATTTCTCAGGAGTCTTATGGCTACACCTTC.

V and J are TRBV25-1 and TRBJ2-2; maybe TRBD1 (5 bases). The germline V gene encodes CDR1 MGHDK and CDR2 SYGVNS. CDR3 length equals 16 residues. V was trimmed by 4 bases and J by 4 bases, leaving 16 bases between them. This CDR3 is CASSAHPGSGTGELFF. In DNA form, the CDR3 reads TGTGCCAGCAGTGCCCACCCAGGGTCCGGCACCGGGGAGCTGTTTTTT.

The V and J genes are TRBV7-9 and TRBJ2-6, with 8 bases lining up with TRBD1. This CDR3 has 18 amino acids. V lost 4 bases to trimming and J lost 0 bases; unmatched junction nucleotides: 8. Germline V gives CDR1 SEHNR, CDR2 FQNEAQ (reference sequence). CDR3 coding DNA: TGTGCCAGCAGCTGGCCGGACAGGGAGATCTCTGGGGCCAACGTCCTGACTTTC. Protein: CASSWPDREISGANVLTF.

This clone has only a few counts. This same CDR3 is encoded by further DNA sequences in the sample. The CDR3 reads CASSVSGATYEQYF. The CDR3 region has the DNA TGTGCCAGCAGCGTTAGCGGGGCCACCTACGAGCAGTACTTC. The J gene is TRBJ2-7, the V gene TRBV9, with 8 bases lining up with TRBD2. The CDR3 sequence is 14 residues long. V was pared by 2 bases and J by 2 bases, with 3 bases of the junction left unmatched. The V gene's germline CDR1 is SGDLS and CDR2 YYNGEE.

The J gene is TRBJ2-1, the V gene TRBV7-9, with D possibly TRBD2 on 6 matching bases. The germline V gene encodes CDR1 SEHNR and CDR2 FQNEAQ (reference sequence). Trimming removed 5 bases from V and 7 bases from J, with 12 bases in between. The CDR3 contains 13 residues. The CDR3 protein is CASSTPRGNEQFF. The CDR3 nucleotides are TGTGCCAGCAGCACCCCACGGGGGAATGAGCAGTTCTTC.

This clone was seen just once. The V call is TRBV18, the J call TRBJ1-1, with D hard to call. Trimming pared 3 bases from V and 1 base from J, leaving 15 bases between. This CDR3 has 16 residues. Germline V gene lookup returns CDR1 KGHSH and CDR2 LQKENI. The CDR3 sequence: CASSPDAGWGNTEAFF. As DNA, the CDR3 is TGTGCCAGCTCACCCGATGCGGGGTGGGGGAACACTGAAGCTTTCTTT.

The CDR3 DNA is TGCAGTGCTAGGGGCTCTGAAGCTTTCTTT. As protein: CSARGSEAFF. The chain joins TRBV20-1 to TRBJ1-1; D unclear. The CDR3 has 10 amino acids. Looked up from germline, CDR1 is DFQATT and CDR2 is SNEGSKA (reference sequence). The V end lost 3 bases, the J end lost 6 bases, and 5 bases lay between the germline ends.

V usage is TRBV13 and J usage is TRBJ1-2, with 7 bases aligning to TRBD1. V was pared by 5 bases and J by 8 bases, with 11 bases of the junction left unmatched. The CDR3 covers 14 residues. The germline V gene has CDR1 PRHDT and CDR2 FYEKMQ (reference sequence). CDR3 residues: CASSPATGSKGYTF. Here the CDR3 DNA reads TGTGCCAGCAGCCCCGCGACAGGGTCGAAAGGCTACACCTTC.

In this sample, this clone turned up a few times. The V call is TRBV4-1, the J call TRBJ2-3, with a weak D call TRBD2 (6 bases). V lost 6 bases and J 4 bases, leaving 17 bases between the germline ends. Germline values: CDR1 MGHRA, CDR2 YSYEKL. The length of the CDR3 is 15 residues. CDR3 amino acids: CASRLADGSPDTQYF. The CDR3 DNA is TGCGCCAGCAGGCTTGCGGACGGGAGCCCAGATACGCAGTATTTT.

This clone showed up just once. This chain uses TRBV5-5 with TRBJ2-7, with 9 bases that match TRBD2. The V gene end was trimmed by 0 bases and the J gene end by 3 bases; junction bases not matched to a gene: 4. The CDR3 spans 15 residues. CDR1 is SGHKS and CDR2 is YYEKEE in the germline V gene (reference sequence). The CDR3 DNA follows: TGTGCCAGCAGCTTGGAAGCGGGAGGCCTCTACGAGCAGTACTTC. It yields the protein CASSLEAGGLYEQYF.

The chain links TRBV5-6 to TRBJ2-3; 10 bases match TRBD2. CDR1 is SGHDT and CDR2 is YYEEEE in the germline V gene. V lost 1 base and J lost 2; bases outside the gene matches: 4. The CDR3 spans 16 residues. CDR3 nucleotide sequence: TGTGCCAGCAGCTTGCGGCTAGCGGGGGACACAGATACGCAGTATTTT. This codes for CASSLRLAGDTDTQYF.

V is TRBV7-3 and J is TRBJ2-1; TRBD2 might be the D (5 bases). Per germline, CDR1 SGHTA and CDR2 FQGTGA. The CDR3 is 14 amino acids. Trimming stripped 4 bases from V and 0 bases from J, with 7 bases between. The CDR3 DNA is TGTGCCAGCAGCTCCGAGGGCTCCTACAATGAGCAGTTCTTC. Protein: CASSSEGSYNEQFF.

The chain couples TRBV13 to TRBJ2-7; 10 nucleotides align to TRBD1. With 4 bases clipped from V and 5 bases from J, the junction kept 8 bases outside the gene matches. The CDR3 spans 15 residues. Per germline, CDR1 PRHDT and CDR2 FYEKMQ (reference sequence). CDR3 DNA sequence: TGTGCCAGCAGCTCTAGGACAGGGGGTTTGGACGAGCAGTACTTC. This codes for CASSSRTGGLDEQYF.

V is TRBV5-1 and J is TRBJ2-5, with unresolved D. Per the germline V gene, CDR1 is SGHRS and CDR2 is YFSETQ. Trimming pared 4 bases from V and 1 base from J, leaving 8 bases between. The CDR3 contains 13 residues. The CDR3 DNA reads as TGCGCCAGCAGCGATAACATCCAAGAGACCCAGTACTTC. It is translated as CASSDNIQETQYF.

This chain links TRBV27 with TRBJ2-1; D may be TRBD2 (6 bases). Germline CDR1 MNHEY, CDR2 SMNVEV (reference sequence). Deletions cut 6 bases from V and 8 bases from J, with 20 bases between. This CDR3 is 15 amino acids long. CDR3 in DNA: TGTGCCAGCAGGACGGCGGGAAGGGGTGGATATGAGCAGTTCTTC. This translates into CASRTAGRGGYEQFF.

This chain links TRBV5-1 with TRBJ2-7; 10 bases are shared with TRBD1. The CDR3 loop spans 21 amino acids. Germline CDR1 SGHRS, CDR2 YFSETQ. The ends lost 2 bases at V and 6 bases at J; junction bases unmatched: 26. The CDR3: CASSFTNRLGQGDILKAEQYF. The CDR3 DNA is TGCGCCAGCAGCTTCACCAACCGCTTAGGACAGGGGGATATTTTAAAGGCCGAGCAGTACTTC.

The chain couples TRBV5-6 to TRBJ2-7, with 8 bases fitting TRBD1. The junction had 12 bases not matched to a gene; V was cut back by 4 bases and J by 3 bases. Looked up from germline, CDR1 is SGHDT and CDR2 is YYEEEE. The CDR3 extends over 16 amino acids. CDR3 region: CASSAIPGQVVYEQYF. CDR3 DNA sequence: TGTGCCAGCAGCGCAATTCCGGGACAGGTAGTCTACGAGCAGTACTTC.

The chain is built from TRBV7-9 and TRBJ2-7, with a weak D call TRBD1 (6 bases). Germline assignment: CDR1 SEHNR and CDR2 FQNEAQ (reference sequence). The CDR3 is made up of 17 amino acids. V shed 8 bases and J shed 2 bases, with 25 bases lying between them. This CDR3 reads CASDPIAVSGDTYEQYF. Written as DNA, the CDR3 is TGTGCCAGCGACCCGATTGCGGTATCAGGGGATACCTACGAGCAGTACTTC.